This T cell receptor beta chain was documented in a study of radiotherapy plus CTLA-4 blockade in lung cancer. The CDR3 covers 15 residues. V gave up 0 bases and J gave up 5 bases; unmatched junction bases: 7. The germline CDR1 and CDR2 sequences are SQVTM and ANQGSEA. Produced via immunoSEQ multiplex PCR; TCRdb's table is partial and in-frame only. In the table there are some 30,000 clones, more than 80% of which are singletons. J is TRBJ1-5 and V is TRBV29-1, with 7 bases that match TRBD1. Sequenced here: peripheral blood, sampled from a patient treated with radiotherapy plus ipilimumab. This receptor was taken from a human donor with non-small cell lung cancer that progressed on radiotherapy plus ipilimumab. Here the CDR3 reads CSVEDCGTVDQPQHF. The CDR3 DNA is TGCAGCGTTGAAGATTGCGGGACAGTCGATCAGCCCCAGCATTTT.